This T cell receptor beta chain is from a study of blood T cell repertoires in COVID-19. Overall study: Samples of COVID-19 (acute and convalescent) were obtained from the United States, Italy and Spain. Sources were T cells, B-cell-depleted T cells, or PBMCs; the material itself was cDNA or gDNA.

The germline V gene encodes CDR1 SGHDN and CDR2 FVKESK. This CDR3 is 14 amino acids long. Trimming left V 0 bases short and J 12 bases short, with 18 bases between. Study processing details: Estimation of nucleated cell counts relied on the amplification of reference gene primers. The data were produced by immunoSEQ multiplex PCR, yet TCRdb's version contains in-frame clones alone and is incomplete. V and J calls and clone size are copied from that table; D and trimming were computed from the DNA. The data hold fewer than 85,000 clones, with about 90% observed a single time. The TCR comes from a man in his forties or fifties with active COVID-19. The chain uses TRBV14 and TRBJ2-7, with unresolved D. The material sequenced was peripheral blood. CDR3 sequence reads: CASSQEVASSAVYF. CDR3 DNA: TGTGCCAGCAGCCAAGAAGTTGCAAGCTCGGCGGTGTACTTC.